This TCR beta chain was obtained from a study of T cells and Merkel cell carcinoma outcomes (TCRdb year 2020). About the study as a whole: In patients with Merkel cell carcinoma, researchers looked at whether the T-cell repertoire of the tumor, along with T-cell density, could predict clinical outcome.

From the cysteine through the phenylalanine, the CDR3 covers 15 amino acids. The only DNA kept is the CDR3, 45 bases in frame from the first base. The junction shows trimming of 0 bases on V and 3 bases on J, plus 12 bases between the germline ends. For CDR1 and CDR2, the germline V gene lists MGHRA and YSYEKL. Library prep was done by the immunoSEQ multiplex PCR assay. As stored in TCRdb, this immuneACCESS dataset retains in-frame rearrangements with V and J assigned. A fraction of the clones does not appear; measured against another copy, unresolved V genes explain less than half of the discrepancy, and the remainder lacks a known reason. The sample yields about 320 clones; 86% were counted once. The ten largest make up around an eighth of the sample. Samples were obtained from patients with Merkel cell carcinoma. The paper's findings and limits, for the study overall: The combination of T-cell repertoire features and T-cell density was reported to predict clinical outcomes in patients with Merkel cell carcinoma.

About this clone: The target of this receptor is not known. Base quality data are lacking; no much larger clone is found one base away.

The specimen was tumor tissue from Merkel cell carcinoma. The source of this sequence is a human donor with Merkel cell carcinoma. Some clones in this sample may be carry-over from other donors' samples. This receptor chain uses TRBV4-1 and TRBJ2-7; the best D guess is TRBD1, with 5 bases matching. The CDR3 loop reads CASSQDRDTYYEQYF. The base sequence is TGCGCCAGCAGCCAAGACAGGGATACCTACTACGAGCAGTACTTC.